This T cell receptor (beta chain) comes out of a study of T cells in Graves' hyperthyroidism and ophthalmopathy. Trimming stripped 3 bases from V and 0 bases from J, with 15 bases between. The CDR3 consists of 17 residues. Germline V gene sequence: CDR1 SNHLY, CDR2 FYNNEI. The investigators amplified TCR beta CDR3 regions from RNA transcripts. Using the HTBI primer set, a first-round RT-PCR was run on the TCR CDR3. TCRdb ran MiXCR on the multiplex PCR reads and lists one entry per CDR3 protein. The data contain more than 500,000 distinct CDR3 sequences, around 46% of them singletons. This clonotype was counted at least ten times.

This sequence originates from an adult woman with Graves' disease, either hyperthyroidism or ophthalmopathy (not recorded which). Specimen: peripheral blood or thyroid tissue (not recorded which). V and J are TRBV2 and TRBJ1-5; possible D gene TRBD1, 6 bases. In nucleotides, the CDR3 is TGTGCCAGCAGTGACCCAACAGGGTTATTTAGCAATCAGCCCCAGCATTTT. Translating it yields CASSDPTGLFSNQPQHF.